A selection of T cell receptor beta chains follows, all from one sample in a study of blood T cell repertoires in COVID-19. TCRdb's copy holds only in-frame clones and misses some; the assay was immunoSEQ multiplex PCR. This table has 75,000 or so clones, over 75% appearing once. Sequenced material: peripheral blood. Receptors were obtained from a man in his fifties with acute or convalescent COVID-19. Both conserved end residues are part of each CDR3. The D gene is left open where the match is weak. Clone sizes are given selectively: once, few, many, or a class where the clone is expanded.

CAWSAGRRQPQHF | TGTGCCTGGAGTGCCGGGAGGCGTCAGCCCCAGCATTTT | TRBJ1-5 | - | TRBV30 | once
CASSARPESGEQYF | TGTGCCAGCAGCGCTAGACCGGAGTCGGGCGAGCAGTACTTC | TRBJ2-7 | - | TRBV9 | -
CASSFTGGSTDTQYF | TGCGCCAGCAGCTTCACCGGGGGGAGCACAGATACGCAGTATTTT | TRBJ2-3 | TRBD2 | TRBV5-1 | -
CASSIILAGSYSTGELFF | TGTGCCAGTAGTATAATACTAGCGGGGTCATACAGCACCGGGGAGCTGTTTTTT | TRBJ2-2 | TRBD2 | TRBV19 | -
CASSLALTGHSGANVLTF | TGCGCCAGCAGCTTGGCCTTAACAGGCCACTCTGGGGCCAACGTCCTGACTTTC | TRBJ2-6 | - | TRBV5-1 | -
CASSQERGSQPQHF | TGCGCCAGCAGCCAAGAGCGAGGGTCTCAGCCCCAGCATTTT | TRBJ1-5 | - | TRBV4-1 | -
CASEGTGGGDTQYF | TGCGCCAGCGAGGGGACAGGGGGTGGAGATACGCAGTATTTT | TRBJ2-3 | TRBD1 | TRBV5-1 | -
CASSYPTGLAGGNSYEQYF | TGTGCCAGCAGTTACCCGACGGGACTAGCGGGGGGCAACTCCTACGAGCAGTACTTC | TRBJ2-7 | TRBD2 | TRBV6-2/TRBV6-3 | once
CASSIAGDYEQYF | TGTGCCAGCTCAATAGCGGGGGACTACGAGCAGTACTTC | TRBJ2-7 | TRBD2 | TRBV27 | -
CASSEAAGGVNTIYF | TGTGCCAGCAGTGAAGCTGCAGGGGGCGTAAACACCATATATTTT | TRBJ1-3 | TRBD1 | TRBV6-1 | -
CASSASGQGEAFF | TGTGCCAGCAGCGCCTCGGGACAGGGGGAAGCTTTCTTT | TRBJ1-1 | TRBD1 | TRBV9 | few
CSVETSPTENEQFF | TGCAGCGTTGAGACTAGCCCAACCGAGAATGAGCAGTTCTTC | TRBJ2-1 | TRBD2 | TRBV29-1 | -
CASSQDPDTGTVDQPQHF | TGTGCCAGCAGCCAAGATCCTGATACCGGGACAGTAGATCAGCCCCAGCATTTT | TRBJ1-5 | TRBD1 | TRBV3-1/TRBV3-2 | -
CASSYSSGAATQYF | TGTGCCAGCAGTTACTCGTCAGGGGCAGCGACCCAGTACTTC | TRBJ2-5 | - | TRBV6-5 | -
CASSPSRGGYEQYF | TGTGCCAGTAGTCCTTCCCGGGGGGGCTACGAGCAGTACTTC | TRBJ2-7 | TRBD2 | TRBV19 | -
CASSLIRFTDTQYF | TGTGCCAGCAGCTTGATTCGGTTCACAGATACGCAGTATTTT | TRBJ2-3 | - | TRBV5-5 | -
CASSVGTSGGQETQYF | TGTGCCAGCAGTGTGGGGACTAGCGGGGGCCAAGAGACCCAGTACTTC | TRBJ2-5 | TRBD2 | TRBV6-1 | -
CASSQERGYSGEQYF | TGTGCCAGCAGCCAGGAGCGGGGCTATTCGGGAGAGCAGTACTTC | TRBJ2-7 | TRBD2 | TRBV7-8 | -
CASSELLWDRGIVGYTF | TGTGCCAGCAGTGAACTATTGTGGGACAGGGGGATTGTCGGCTACACCTTC | TRBJ1-2 | TRBD1 | TRBV6-1 | -
CASSLEGGGYTF | TGCGCCAGCAGCTTGGAAGGAGGCGGCTACACCTTC | TRBJ1-2 | - | TRBV5-1 | -
CASSPGAANEKLFF | TGCGCCAGCAGCCCAGGGGCGGCTAATGAAAAACTGTTTTTT | TRBJ1-4 | - | TRBV5-1 | -
CASSVEASGGRTDTQYF | TGTGCCAGCAGCGTAGAAGCGAGCGGGGGACGCACAGATACGCAGTATTTT | TRBJ2-3 | TRBD2 | TRBV9 | -
CASSRRGGSDIWGGYTF | TGTGCCAGCAGTCGACGCGGGGGATCGGATATTTGGGGTGGCTACACCTTC | TRBJ1-2 | - | TRBV6-6 | -
CASSYWGPRTDTQYF | TGTGCCAGCAGTTACTGGGGGCCCCGCACAGATACGCAGTATTTT | TRBJ2-3 | - | TRBV6-2/TRBV6-3 | few
CASSFWQNYGYTF | TGTGCCAGCAGTTTCTGGCAAAACTATGGCTACACCTTC | TRBJ1-2 | - | TRBV12-3/TRBV12-4 | -
CASSSSGGRQPQHF | TGTGCCAGCAGCTCTTCAGGGGGTCGTCAGCCCCAGCATTTT | TRBJ1-5 | TRBD1 | TRBV7-8 | -
CASDNGGGQPQHF | TGTGCCAGTGATAACGGGGGGGGACAGCCCCAGCATTTT | TRBJ1-5 | - | TRBV19 | -
CASSQGSVGGTQYF | TGTGCCAGCAGCCAAGGGAGCGTGGGGGGGACCCAGTACTTC | TRBJ2-5 | - | TRBV3-1/TRBV3-2 | -